The 22 T cell receptor beta chains below all came from one sample that was sequenced in a study of blood T cell repertoires in COVID-19. Produced via immunoSEQ multiplex PCR; TCRdb's table is partial and in-frame only. The data contain 170,000 or so clones, roughly 83% of them singletons. Sequencing was performed on peripheral blood. These receptors all stem from a young man with active or convalescent COVID-19.

On this clone: This sample includes further DNA sequences coding for the same CDR3. This chain links TRBV12-3 or TRBV12-4 with TRBJ2-2; D is possibly TRBD1 (5 bases). V was pared by 3 bases and J by 6 bases, with 8 bases between. There are 13 residues in the CDR3. This chain's CDR3 is CASSFQGPGELFF. In DNA, the CDR3 is TGTGCCAGCAGTTTTCAGGGTCCCGGGGAGCTGTTTTTT.

The rearrangement uses TRBV6-2 or TRBV6-3 and TRBJ2-3; 7 bases agree with TRBD2. V shed 6 bases, J shed 8 bases, and the junction held 11 bases outside the gene matches. The germline CDR1 and CDR2 sequences are MNHEY and SVGEGT. This CDR3 has 14 residues. CDR3 DNA: TGTGCCAGCAGCTTAAGCGGGGTGAGAGGTACGCAGTATTTT. Residues: CASSLSGVRGTQYF.

This chain connects TRBV7-9 to TRBJ2-5; 9 bases map to TRBD2. The CDR3 totals 17 residues. Germline values: CDR1 SEHNR, CDR2 FQNEAQ (reference sequence). The J segment lost 5 bases and the V segment lost 2 bases, leaving 12 bases of the junction unmatched. The chain's CDR3 is CASSLTRWGLAVETQYF. CDR3 nucleotide sequence: TGTGCCAGCAGCTTAACCAGATGGGGACTAGCTGTCGAGACCCAGTACTTC.

V is TRBV12-5 and J is TRBJ1-6; tentatively, D is TRBD1 (6 bases). CDR3 size: 13 residues. Per germline, CDR1 LGHNT and CDR2 FRNRAP. The V gene lost 0 bases and the J gene lost 10 bases, with 7 bases spanning the gap. The CDR3 spells CASGLVGGSPLHF. CDR3 bases: TGTGCTAGTGGTTTGGTAGGGGGATCACCCCTCCACTTT.

The V gene is TRBV4-1, the J gene TRBJ2-7; D might be TRBD1 (6 bases). This CDR3 has 12 residues. The ends were cut back, 9 bases at V and 3 bases at J, with 12 bases in the middle. Germline values: CDR1 MGHRA, CDR2 YSYEKL. CDR3 nucleotides: TGCGCCAGATCGCACAGGGACTACGAGCAGTACTTC. Protein sequence: CARSHRDYEQYF.

V gene TRBV13 combines with J gene TRBJ1-2, with D perhaps matching TRBD1 (5 bases). From germline, CDR1 is PRHDT and CDR2 FYEKMQ (reference sequence). V lost 5 bases and J 3 bases, leaving 13 bases between the germline ends. The CDR3 extends over 14 amino acids. The CDR3 sequence is CASSITRGYYGYTF. In DNA form, the CDR3 reads TGTGCCAGCAGCATAACAAGGGGCTACTATGGCTACACCTTC.

The CDR3 is CASSLLGTDYGYTF. The CDR3 nucleotides read TGTGCCAGCAGTTTATTGGGGACAGACTATGGCTACACCTTC. The chain has TRBV27 and TRBJ1-2; TRBD1 aligns across 7 bases. Germline CDR1 is MNHEY and CDR2 is SMNVEV (reference sequence). This CDR3 comprises 14 residues. Trimming removed 1 base from V and 3 bases from J; junction bases left unmatched: 2.

The chain combines TRBV16 with TRBJ1-1, with 7 bases that match TRBD1. The trim removed 2 bases at V and 6 bases at J, leaving 12 bases unmatched. CDR1 and CDR2 (germline): KGHSY, FQNENV. The CDR3 contains 16 residues. CDR3 sequence: CASSQILLPGQSEAFF. The CDR3 DNA reads TGTGCCAGCAGCCAAATCCTTCTACCGGGACAGTCTGAAGCTTTCTTT.

The chain joins TRBV2 to TRBJ1-2; 9 nucleotides match TRBD1. J gave up 4 bases and V 6 bases, and 3 bases lay outside the gene matches. This CDR3 has 13 amino acids. Germline lookup yields CDR1 SNHLY and CDR2 FYNNEI. The CDR3 loop reads CASRQGASYGYTF. CDR3 bases: TGTGCCAGCAGACAGGGGGCCTCCTATGGCTACACCTTC.

The genes are TRBV18 and TRBJ2-7; 7 bases align to TRBD2. Trimming at V came to 2 bases and at J to 3 bases, leaving 1 base not matched to a gene. Looked up from germline, CDR1 is KGHSH and CDR2 is LQKENI. The CDR3 has 13 residues. The CDR3 DNA follows: TGTGCCAGCTCACCAAGGGAGGGCTACGAGCAGTACTTC. Protein sequence: CASSPREGYEQYF.

This clone was seen just once. The V and J genes are TRBV5-6 and TRBJ2-7; D is uncertain. The germline V gene encodes CDR1 SGHDT and CDR2 YYEEEE. The germline V and J ends were trimmed by 4 bases and 0 bases, with 17 bases remaining between them. The CDR3 totals 16 residues. CDR3 nucleotides: TGTGCCAGCAGCCCGGTAGGCACCCCTAGCTCCTACGAGCAGTACTTC. Its protein product is CASSPVGTPSSYEQYF.

J is TRBJ1-2 and V is TRBV3-1 (or the pseudogene TRBV3-2), with 10 bases fitting TRBD1. Trimming removed 5 bases from V and 7 bases from J; junction bases left unmatched: 7. The CDR3 sequence is 14 residues long. CDR1 and CDR2 (germline): LGHDT, YNNKEL (reference sequence). The DNA for the CDR3 is TGTGCCAGCAGCTTCGACAGGGGGCTTGGTGGCTACACCTTC. Its translation is CASSFDRGLGGYTF.

This chain joins TRBV27 and TRBJ1-1; 8 bases agree with TRBD1. The ends lost 5 bases at V and 5 bases at J; junction bases unmatched: 10. Looked up from germline, CDR1 is MNHEY and CDR2 is SMNVEV (reference sequence). The CDR3 spans 15 residues. Here the CDR3 reads CASSLTQGVWTEAFF. The CDR3 DNA is TGTGCCAGCAGTCTAACACAGGGGGTCTGGACTGAAGCTTTCTTT.

This chain uses TRBV6-2 or TRBV6-3 with TRBJ1-2, with TRBD1 matching over 7 bases. This CDR3 is 12 amino acids long. Germline V gives CDR1 MNHEY, CDR2 SVGEGT. V trimming: 2 bases; J trimming: 6 bases; junction bases outside the gene matches: 0. The CDR3 coding sequence is TGTGCCAGCAGTTACAGGGGGCATGGCTACACCTTC. This gives the protein CASSYRGHGYTF.

V usage is TRBV29-1 and J usage is TRBJ2-2; 7 bases map to TRBD1. In germline, CDR1 is SQVTM, CDR2 ANQGSEA. CDR3 size: 14 residues. Trimming at V came to 4 bases and at J to 5 bases, leaving 7 bases not matched to a gene. The CDR3 protein is CSVGGPTGTGELFF. The CDR3 nucleotides read TGCAGCGTTGGGGGCCCGACAGGGACCGGGGAGCTGTTTTTT.

This clone was seen just once. CDR3 nucleotides: TGTGCCACCAGCAGAGGACCACAGTACGAGCAGTACTTC. Protein sequence: CATSRGPQYEQYF. This rearrangement joins TRBV15 to TRBJ2-7; no reliable D call. CDR3 size: 13 residues. CDR1 is LNHNV, CDR2 YYDKDF, per germline (reference sequence). V lost 1 base and J lost 4, with 8 bases in between.

V gene TRBV7-2 combines with J gene TRBJ1-2, with D unclear. The CDR3 consists of 13 residues. Germline loops: CDR1 SGHTA, CDR2 FQGNSA. The V and J ends lost 0 bases and 4 bases respectively, with 6 bases between them. For the CDR3, the DNA is TGTGCCAGCAGCTTAGCACAGATCTATGGCTACACCTTC. Its translation is CASSLAQIYGYTF.

The rearrangement joins TRBV5-1 to TRBJ1-2; D possibly corresponds to TRBD1 (5 bases). The CDR3 sequence is 13 residues long. The V gene's germline CDR1 is SGHRS and CDR2 YFSETQ. Trimming pared 0 bases from V and 4 bases from J, leaving 7 bases between. The CDR3 reads CASSLEGVYGYTF. The CDR3 DNA reads as TGCGCCAGCAGCTTGGAAGGGGTCTATGGCTACACCTTC.

The chain combines TRBV19 with TRBJ1-5, with unresolved D. There are 17 residues in the CDR3. CDR1 is LNHDA, CDR2 SQIVND, per germline (reference sequence). V lost 1 base, J lost 0 bases, and 13 bases lay in between. DNA for the CDR3: TGTGCCAGTAGTATAGCCAGGACTGCTGATAGCAATCAGCCCCAGCATTTT. Translation: CASSIARTADSNQPQHF.

V and J are TRBV18 and TRBJ1-1, with unresolved D. CDR1 and CDR2 from the germline V gene are KGHSH and LQKENI. The V end was cut by 1 base, the J end by 5 bases, with 8 bases between. The CDR3 spans 13 residues. The CDR3 nucleotides are TGTGCCAGCTCACCACGTGGGGAGACTGAAGCTTTCTTT. It codes for CASSPRGETEAFF.

This clone was found a few times. The junction does not match germline at one end; this may be a read error. V and J are TRBV7-7 and TRBJ1-6; 8 bases fit TRBD1. The CDR3 runs 15 residues. Germline V CDR1 and CDR2: SSHAT, FNYEAQ (reference sequence). In DNA form, the CDR3 reads TGTGCTAGCAGCCCGATGGGACAGGATAATTCACCCCTCCACTTT. Its protein product is CASSPMGQDNSPLHF.

The chain carries TRBV10-3 and TRBJ2-5, with a weak D call TRBD1 (5 bases). V dropped 2 bases and J dropped 1 base, with 14 bases sitting between them. CDR3 length equals 16 residues. The V gene's germline CDR1 is ENHRY and CDR2 SYGVKD. DNA for the CDR3: TGTGCCATCAGTGAGAGGTTTGGTGACAGCCAAGAGACCCAGTACTTC. Encoded protein: CAISERFGDSQETQYF.